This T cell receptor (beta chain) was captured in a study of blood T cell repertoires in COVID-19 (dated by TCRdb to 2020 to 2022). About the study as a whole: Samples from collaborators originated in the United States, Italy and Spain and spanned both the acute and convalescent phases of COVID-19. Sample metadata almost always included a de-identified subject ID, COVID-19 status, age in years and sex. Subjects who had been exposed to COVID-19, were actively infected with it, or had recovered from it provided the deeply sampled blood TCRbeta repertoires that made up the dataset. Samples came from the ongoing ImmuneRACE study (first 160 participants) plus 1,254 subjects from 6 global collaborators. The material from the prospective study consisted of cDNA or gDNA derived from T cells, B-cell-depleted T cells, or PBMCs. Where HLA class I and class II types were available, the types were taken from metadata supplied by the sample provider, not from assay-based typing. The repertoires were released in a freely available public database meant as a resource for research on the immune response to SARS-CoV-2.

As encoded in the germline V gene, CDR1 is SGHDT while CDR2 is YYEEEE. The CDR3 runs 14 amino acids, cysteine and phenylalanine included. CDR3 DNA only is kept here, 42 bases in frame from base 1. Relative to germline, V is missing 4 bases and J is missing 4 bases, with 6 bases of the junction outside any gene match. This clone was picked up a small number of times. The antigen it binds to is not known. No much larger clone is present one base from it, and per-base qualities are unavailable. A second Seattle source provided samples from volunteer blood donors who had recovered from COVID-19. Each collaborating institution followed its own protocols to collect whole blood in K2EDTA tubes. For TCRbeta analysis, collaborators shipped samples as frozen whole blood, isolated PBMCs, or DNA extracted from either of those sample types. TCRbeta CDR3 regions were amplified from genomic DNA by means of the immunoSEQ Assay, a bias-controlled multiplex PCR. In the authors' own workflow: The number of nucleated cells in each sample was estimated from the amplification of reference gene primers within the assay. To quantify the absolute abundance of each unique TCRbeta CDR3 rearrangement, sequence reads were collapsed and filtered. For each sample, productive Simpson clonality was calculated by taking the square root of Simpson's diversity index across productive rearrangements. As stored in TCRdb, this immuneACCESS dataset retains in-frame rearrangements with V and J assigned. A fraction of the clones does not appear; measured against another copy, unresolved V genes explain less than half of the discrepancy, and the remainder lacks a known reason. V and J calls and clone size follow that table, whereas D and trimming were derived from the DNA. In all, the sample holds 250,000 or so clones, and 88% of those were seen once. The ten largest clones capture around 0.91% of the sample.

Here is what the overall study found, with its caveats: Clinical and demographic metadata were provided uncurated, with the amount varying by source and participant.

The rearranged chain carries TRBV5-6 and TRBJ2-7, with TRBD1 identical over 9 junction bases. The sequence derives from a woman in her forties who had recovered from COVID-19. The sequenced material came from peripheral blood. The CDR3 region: CASSGTGGLYEQYF. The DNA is TGTGCCAGCAGCGGCACAGGGGGCCTATACGAGCAGTACTTC.